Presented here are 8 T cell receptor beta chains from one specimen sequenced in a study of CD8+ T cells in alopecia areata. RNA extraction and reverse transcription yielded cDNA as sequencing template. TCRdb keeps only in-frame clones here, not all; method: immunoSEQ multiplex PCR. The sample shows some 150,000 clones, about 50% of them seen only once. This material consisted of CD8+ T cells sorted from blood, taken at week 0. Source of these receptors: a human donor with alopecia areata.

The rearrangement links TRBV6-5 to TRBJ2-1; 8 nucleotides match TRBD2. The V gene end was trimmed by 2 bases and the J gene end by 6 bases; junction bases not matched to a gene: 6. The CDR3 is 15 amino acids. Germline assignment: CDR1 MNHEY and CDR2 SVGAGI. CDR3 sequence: CASSYDGGEINEQFF. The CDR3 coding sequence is TGTGCCAGCAGTTACGACGGGGGGGAGATCAATGAGCAGTTCTTC.

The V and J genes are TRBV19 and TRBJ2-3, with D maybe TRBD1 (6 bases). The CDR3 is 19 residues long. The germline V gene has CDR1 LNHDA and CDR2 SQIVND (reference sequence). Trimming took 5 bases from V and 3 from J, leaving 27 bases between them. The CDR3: CASSPLYPNRDKETDTQYF. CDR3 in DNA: TGTGCCAGTAGTCCCCTCTATCCGAACCGGGACAAGGAAACAGATACGCAGTATTTT. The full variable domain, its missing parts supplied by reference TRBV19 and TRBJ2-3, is DGGITQSPKYLFRKEGQNVTLSCEQNLNHDAMYWYRQDPGQGLRLIYYSQIVNDFQKGDIAEGYSVSREKKESFPLTVTSAQKNPTAFYLCASSPLYPNRDKETDTQYFGPGTRLTVL.

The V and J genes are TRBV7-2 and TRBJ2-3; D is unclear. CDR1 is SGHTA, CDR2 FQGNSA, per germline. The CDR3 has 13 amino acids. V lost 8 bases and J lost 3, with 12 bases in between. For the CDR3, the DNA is TGTGCCAGCTGCCGGCCTAGGACAGATACGCAGTATTTT. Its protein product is CASCRPRTDTQYF.

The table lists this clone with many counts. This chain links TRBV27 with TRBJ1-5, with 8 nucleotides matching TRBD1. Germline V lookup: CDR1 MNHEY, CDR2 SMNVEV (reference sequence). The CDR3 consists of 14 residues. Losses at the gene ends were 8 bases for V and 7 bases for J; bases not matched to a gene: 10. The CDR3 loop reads CASQTGADGQPQHF. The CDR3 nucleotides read TGTGCCAGCCAGACAGGGGCTGATGGACAGCCCCAGCATTTT.

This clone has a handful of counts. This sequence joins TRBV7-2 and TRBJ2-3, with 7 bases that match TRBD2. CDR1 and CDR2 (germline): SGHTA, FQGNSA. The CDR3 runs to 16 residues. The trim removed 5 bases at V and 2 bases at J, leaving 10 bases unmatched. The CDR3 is CASSAHRAGNTDTQYF. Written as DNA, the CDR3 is TGTGCCAGCAGCGCCCACCGAGCGGGGAACACAGATACGCAGTATTTT.

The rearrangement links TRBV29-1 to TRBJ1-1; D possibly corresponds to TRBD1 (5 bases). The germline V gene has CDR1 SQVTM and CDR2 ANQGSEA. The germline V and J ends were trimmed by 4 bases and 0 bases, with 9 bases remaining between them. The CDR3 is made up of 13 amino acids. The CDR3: CSVGQPMNTEAFF. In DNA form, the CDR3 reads TGCAGCGTTGGACAGCCGATGAACACTGAAGCTTTCTTT.

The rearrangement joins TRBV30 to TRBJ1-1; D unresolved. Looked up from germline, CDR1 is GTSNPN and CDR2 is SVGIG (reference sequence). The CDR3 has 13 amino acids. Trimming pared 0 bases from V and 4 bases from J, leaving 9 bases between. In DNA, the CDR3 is TGTGCCTGGAGTGTCGCGGTACCCACTGAAGCTTTCTTT. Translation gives CAWSVAVPTEAFF.

The chain's CDR3 is CASATGGREQYF. The DNA of the CDR3 is TGTGCCAGTGCCACAGGGGGCAGAGAGCAGTACTTC. This sequence joins TRBV7-2 and TRBJ2-7; 9 positions match TRBD1. Germline V gene data show CDR1 as SGHTA and CDR2 as FQGNSA. Trimming removed 9 bases from V and 7 bases from J; junction bases left unmatched: 7. CDR3 length equals 12 residues.